This TCR beta chain was sequenced for a study of blood T cell repertoires in COVID-19. Original processing notes: Counts of nucleated cells, estimated from reference gene primer amplification, were obtained. Sequencing was performed with immunoSEQ multiplex PCR; in TCRdb, only in-frame clones are kept and a portion is missing. That table is the source of V, J and clone size, and D and trimming were worked out from the DNA. The sample consists of around 300,000 clones, approximately 89% of them appearing once. Per the germline V gene, CDR1 is SGHVS and CDR2 is FQNEAQ. V lost 1 base, J lost 2 bases, and 11 bases lay in between. This CDR3 is 15 amino acids long. All enrollees were roughly 18 to 95 years old and from 20 to 30 US areas. Participants were placed into cohorts based on the clinical history they reported. Note on this clone: The sample contains more than one DNA sequence encoding this CDR3.

Sequencing used PBMCs or T cells enriched from blood (not recorded which). The chain joins TRBV7-8 to TRBJ2-5; tentatively, D is TRBD2 (5 bases). This TCR came from a woman aged 25 to 45 who had recovered from COVID-19. Here the CDR3 DNA reads TGTGCCAGCAGCTTAGTGGGCGGAGGACAAGAGACCCAGTACTTC. Its protein product is CASSLVGGGQETQYF.